This TCR beta chain was recovered during a study of beta chain features in type 1 diabetes. Sequenced material consisted of expressed TCRB transcripts (all of the isolated RNA was reverse transcribed). The read count averaged around 3.6 million across naive, central memory and regulatory T cell samples. The data were produced by immunoSEQ multiplex PCR, yet TCRdb's version contains in-frame clones alone and is incomplete. The sample carries 900,000 or so clones, roughly 17% recorded once. This CDR3 comprises 17 residues. Trimming took off 6 bases at V and 7 bases at J, with 25 bases between the two ends. The germline V gene encodes CDR1 MDHEN and CDR2 SYDVKM. CD4+ naive, central memory, regulatory and stem cell-like memory subsets were isolated by sorting on CD45RO/CCR7/CD25/CD127/CD95/CD27. Sort purity for all populations was recorded as exceeding 98%.

The chain uses TRBV28 and TRBJ2-1; D is tentatively TRBD1 or TRBD2 (5 bases each). This receptor was identified in a woman under 30 in good health. The sample taken for sequencing was naive CD4+ T cells from blood. DNA of the CDR3: TGTGCCAGCAGAAATGTCCTGGGGGATGCCCACCATAATGAGCAGTTCTTC. Translated: CASRNVLGDAHHNEQFF.